These T cell receptor beta chains were read from a single sample in a study of cytomegalovirus exposure and HLA in healthy donors. The data were produced by immunoSEQ multiplex PCR, yet TCRdb's version contains in-frame clones alone and is incomplete. Seen here are more than 90,000 clones, around 80% observed once, and the top ten hold 0.7% to 0.85%. Sample: PBMCs. Every receptor here comes from a woman aged 55 to 70 in good health and CMV-seronegative. CDR3s leave out the opening cysteine and the closing phenylalanine or tryptophan. A D gene is named only where the DNA matches it firmly.

ASSQEEVGGYGYT	TRBV4-3	TRBJ1-2	.
ASSFGQGQETQY	TRBV5-1	TRBJ2-5	TRBD1
ASSAETGLSTEAF	TRBV9	TRBJ1-1	TRBD1
ASSRDRTYEQY	TRBV19	TRBJ2-7	TRBD1
ASSLGTGGTETQY	TRBV5-1	TRBJ2-5	TRBD1
ASSRDRVGLLNQPQH	TRBV19	TRBJ1-5	TRBD1
ASSLRTGGDTEAF	TRBV7-2	TRBJ1-1	TRBD1
ASSLGPGEHNEQF	TRBV7-2	TRBJ2-1	.
SVEVGGLPPGETQY	TRBV29-1	TRBJ2-5	.
ASGRPPEAF	TRBV10-3	TRBJ1-1	.
ATKMGLAGTGEQF	TRBV15	TRBJ2-1	TRBD2
ASSQGFGTGIHEKLF	TRBV4-3	TRBJ1-4	TRBD1
ASSLVDSILEQY	TRBV7-9	TRBJ2-7	.
ASSSPGYEQY	TRBV7-2	TRBJ2-7	.
AWSVSRQGANYGYT	TRBV30	TRBJ1-2	TRBD1
ASSQRDMNTEAF	TRBV6-6	TRBJ1-1	.
ASSSSRGLGSNQPQH	TRBV28	TRBJ1-5	TRBD1
ASSLAINRDSEAF	TRBV7-8	TRBJ1-1	.
ASSMIGRHGYT	TRBV19	TRBJ1-2	.
ASSIVGTAPSGYT	TRBV19	TRBJ1-2	TRBD1
ASSSRSGRNYGYT	TRBV19	TRBJ1-2	.
SVLGQGTYEQY	TRBV29-1	TRBJ2-7	TRBD1
ASSVGAGPSYEQY	TRBV6-1	TRBJ2-7	.
ASSDLRGGDTQY	TRBV25-1	TRBJ2-3	.
ASSVSRDTQY	TRBV7-8	TRBJ2-3	.
ASSPSGAESTDTQY	TRBV4-3	TRBJ2-3	TRBD2
ASSARQSRNEKLF	TRBV9	TRBJ1-4	.
ASSEGALDTQY	TRBV6-1	TRBJ2-3	TRBD1
ATPVGGLLLV	TRBV21-1	TRBJ1-1	.
ASSSPGEKLF	TRBV5-6	TRBJ1-4	.
ASSIEPNEKLF	TRBV5-1	TRBJ1-4	.
ASSGERYTGELF	TRBV2	TRBJ2-2	.
ASRRNRVQNTEAF	TRBV6-5	TRBJ1-1	.
ASSLERSGELF	TRBV7-8	TRBJ2-2	.
ASSFGQGPYNEQF	TRBV13	TRBJ2-1	TRBD1
ASSQDYRGSPYEQY	TRBV4-3	TRBJ2-7	TRBD1